This entry is about one TCR beta chain. Antigen unknown. This CDR3 is 15 amino acids long. Germline CDR1 and CDR2: SGHTA and FQGNSA. Trimming left V 5 bases short and J 5 bases short, with 16 bases between. This entry comes from a study of blood T cells in healthy people across ages. Study-wide background: Through template switching, about one barcoded beta molecule was captured per two T cells, as measured in model experiments.

PCR was performed a second time for 7 to 11 cycles using a sample-barcoded 5' primer and a J-beta primer mix. TCRdb used MiXCR to reprocess the 5' RACE reads, holding one entry per CDR3 protein. The repertoire has about 2 million distinct CDR3 sequences, around half of them found once; the top ten carry around 2.1%. Findings and limits, study-wide: Calculation of diversity from one million T cells yielded estimates considered to be underestimates.

The chain is built from TRBV7-2 and TRBJ1-5; D unclear. The source of this sequence is a woman between 40 and 55 years old in good health. Sample: blood. This CDR3 reads CASSRTPLPDQPQHF. CDR3 coding DNA: TGTGCCAGCAGCCGAACGCCCTTACCCGATCAGCCCCAGCATTTT.